This T cell receptor beta chain is drawn from a study of blood T cell repertoires in COVID-19. Study as a whole: Spain, Italy and the United States supplied samples that represented acute and convalescent COVID-19.

The repertoire was sequenced with immunoSEQ multiplex PCR; TCRdb's copy has only in-frame clones and lacks some. The sample records more than 350,000 clones, 80% to 90% being singletons. V gave up 3 bases and J gave up 4 bases, with 19 bases separating them. CDR1 is MNHEY and CDR2 is SMNVEV in the germline V gene (reference sequence). CDR3 length: 16 amino acids. The count of this clone is one. Cohort 3 donors were reported recovered after two negative PCRs, clearance, or symptom resolution. The sequence came from a woman between 45 and 65 years old who had recovered from COVID-19. The rearrangement joins TRBV27 to TRBJ2-7; D perhaps matches TRBD2 (7 bases). The sequenced sample was PBMCs or T cells enriched from blood (not recorded which). CDR3 nucleotide sequence: TGTGCCAGCAGTTTTTCCCCCGGGGGGCGCCTATACGAGCAGTACTTC. Residues: CASSFSPGGRLYEQYF.